The next 16 T cell receptor beta chains were all read from a single sample in a study of blood T cell repertoires in COVID-19. Using immunoSEQ multiplex PCR, the repertoire was profiled, and TCRdb retains in-frame clones only, with some absent. The table shows around 150,000 clones, with 80% to 90% occurring only once. The specimen sequenced was peripheral blood. The receptors originated from a man aged 55 to 70 with acute or convalescent COVID-19.

The V gene is TRBV28, the J gene TRBJ1-4; TRBD1 matches at 7 bases. CDR1 MDHEN and CDR2 SYDVKM come from the germline V gene. This CDR3 contains 15 residues. V was pared by 5 bases and J by 4 bases, with 7 bases of the junction left unmatched. The CDR3 DNA is TGTGCCAGCAGTAATACAGGGGCGGTTAATGAAAAACTGTTTTTT. This encodes CASSNTGAVNEKLFF.

In nucleotides, the CDR3 is TGTGCCAGAAGCTTGCAGGACAGGGGAAGCTCCTATAATTCACCCCTCCACTTT. Protein product: CARSLQDRGSSYNSPLHF. The V call is TRBV5-3, the J call TRBJ1-6; 9 nucleotides align to TRBD1. TRBV5-3 is labeled an ORF, and its function is uncertain. The CDR3 runs 18 residues. J was trimmed by 0 bases and V by 1 base; bases with no gene match: 5.

This chain joins TRBV30 and TRBJ1-5, with 10 bases aligning to TRBD1. With 3 bases clipped from V and 6 bases from J, the junction kept 8 bases outside the gene matches. Germline values: CDR1 GTSNPN, CDR2 SVGIG (reference sequence). This CDR3 is 15 amino acids long. CDR3 in amino acids: CAWRVGQGGGQPQHF. The CDR3 nucleotides are TGTGCCTGGAGGGTCGGACAGGGGGGAGGTCAGCCCCAGCATTTT.

The V and J genes are TRBV18 and TRBJ1-1; D not certain. In germline, CDR1 is KGHSH, CDR2 LQKENI. The CDR3 has 16 amino acids. Trimming removed 3 bases at V and 4 bases at J, with 18 bases between. In nucleotides, the CDR3 is TGTGCCAGCTCACCGGAGACCGGGGTGGTCGGCACTGAAGCTTTCTTT. It translates to CASSPETGVVGTEAFF.

The rearrangement joins TRBV10-1 to TRBJ2-1; tentative D call: TRBD2 (5 bases). The germline V and J ends were trimmed by 0 bases and 9 bases, with 18 bases remaining between them. CDR3 length: 16 amino acids. Germline CDR1 and CDR2: WNHNN and SYGVQD (reference sequence). This chain's CDR3 is CASSESGGLGWGEQFF. The CDR3 DNA sequence: TGCGCCAGCAGTGAGTCTGGCGGGCTGGGGTGGGGTGAGCAGTTCTTC.

The chain joins TRBV19 to TRBJ1-4; possibly TRBD1 for D (6 bases). V shed 2 bases and J shed 2 bases, with 12 bases lying between them. The CDR3 consists of 16 residues. Germline loops: CDR1 LNHDA, CDR2 SQIVND (reference sequence). The CDR3: CASSIRQRGTNEKLFF. The CDR3 nucleotides read TGTGCCAGTAGTATACGCCAGAGGGGGACTAATGAAAAACTGTTTTTT.

The table lists this clone with a count of one. The chain recombines TRBV21-1 with TRBJ1-2; the D call TRBD1 from the table was never checked on the DNA. TRBV21-1 is listed as a pseudogene. The CDR3 totals 15 residues. CDR3 region: CASSPGQGASYGYTF. The CDR3 DNA is TGTGCCAGCAGCCCTGGACAGGGGGCGTCCTATGGCTACACCTTC.

This chain connects TRBV29-1 to TRBJ2-1, with D possibly TRBD2 on 5 matching bases. The CDR3 totals 15 residues. The V gene's germline CDR1 is SQVTM and CDR2 ANQGSEA. Trimming took 2 bases from V and 7 from J, leaving 18 bases between them. The CDR3 protein is CSVEKVEGAENEQFF. CDR3 DNA: TGCAGCGTTGAAAAAGTCGAGGGTGCGGAAAATGAGCAGTTCTTC.

The chain couples TRBV5-1 to TRBJ2-1, with 10 bases fitting TRBD1. The ends lost 5 bases at V and 7 bases at J; junction bases unmatched: 12. Germline CDR1 and CDR2: SGHRS and YFSETQ. The CDR3 is made up of 16 amino acids. The CDR3 sequence is CASSPTGTGAGNEQFF. CDR3 DNA sequence: TGCGCCAGCAGTCCTACCGGGACAGGGGCGGGGAATGAGCAGTTCTTC.

The rearrangement links TRBV28 to TRBJ1-3; tentative D call: TRBD1 (6 bases). The CDR3 is 15 amino acids. Trimming left V 2 bases short and J 2 bases short, with 10 bases between. Germline CDR1 is MDHEN and CDR2 is SYDVKM. The CDR3 region is CASSLPGQPGNTIYF. DNA of the CDR3: TGTGCCAGCAGTTTACCCGGACAGCCTGGAAACACCATATATTTT.

Only one count was recorded for this clone. This chain joins TRBV27 and TRBJ2-3, with 7 bases lining up with TRBD2. Germline loops: CDR1 MNHEY, CDR2 SMNVEV (reference sequence). With 6 bases clipped from V and 5 bases from J, the junction kept 2 bases outside the gene matches. There are 12 residues in the CDR3. DNA of the CDR3: TGTGCCAGCAGGTCGGGGGGAGATACGCAGTATTTT. It translates to CASRSGGDTQYF.

The table lists this clone with a count of one. The chain has TRBV7-2 and TRBJ1-5; 7 bases map to TRBD1. Germline CDR1 reads SGHTA; CDR2 reads FQGNSA. CDR3 length: 14 amino acids. The V and J ends lost 10 bases and 4 bases, in that order; junction bases with no gene match: 10. The chain's CDR3 is CAIVTGDGNQPQHF. The CDR3 DNA follows: TGTGCCATAGTTACAGGGGATGGAAATCAGCCCCAGCATTTT.

The count of this clone is one. V usage is TRBV3-1 (or the pseudogene TRBV3-2) and J usage is TRBJ1-6, with D unclear. V dropped 2 bases and J dropped 8 bases, with 13 bases sitting between them. Germline-derived CDR1 and CDR2 are LGHDT and YNNKEL (reference sequence). CDR3 length: 15 residues. The CDR3 nucleotides read TGTGCCAGCAGCCAACGAGGCCAAGAGTATTCACCCCTCCACTTT. Encoded protein: CASSQRGQEYSPLHF.

The chain is built from TRBV7-8 and TRBJ1-2, with TRBD1 matching 8 bases. The CDR3 is 16 amino acids. Per germline, CDR1 SGHVS and CDR2 FQNEAQ. V was pared by 1 base and J by 4 bases, with 8 bases of the junction left unmatched. The CDR3 here is CASSLEGRGRGYGYTF. The CDR3 region has the DNA TGTGCCAGCAGCTTAGAGGGCAGGGGGCGCGGCTATGGCTACACCTTC. Together with reference TRBV7-8 and TRBJ1-2, the CDR3 gives the full variable domain: GAGVSQSPRYKVAKRGQDVALRCDPISGHVSLFWYQQALGQGPEFLTYFQNEAQLDKSGLPSDRFFAERPEGSVSTLKIQRTQQEDSAVYLCASSLEGRGRGYGYTFGSGTRLTVV.

The chain couples TRBV29-1 to TRBJ1-2; D is possibly TRBD1 (6 bases). Germline lookup yields CDR1 SQVTM and CDR2 ANQGSEA. The CDR3 length is 11 residues. V gave up 2 bases and J gave up 7 bases, with 8 bases separating them. The CDR3: CSVENRAGYTF. Written as DNA, the CDR3 is TGCAGCGTTGAAAACAGGGCTGGCTACACCTTC.

The chain employs TRBV2 and TRBJ1-4, with D perhaps TRBD1 (6 bases). CDR1 is SNHLY, CDR2 FYNNEI, per germline. CDR3 size: 17 residues. V was clipped by 4 bases and J by 8 bases, with 23 bases between them. CDR3 amino acids: CASSGSPDRPSGEKLFF. For the CDR3, the DNA is TGTGCCAGCAGTGGAAGCCCCGACAGGCCCTCAGGAGAAAAACTGTTTTTT. Full variable domain (remainder filled in from reference TRBV2 and TRBJ1-4): EPEVTQTPSHQVTQMGQEVILRCVPISNHLYFYWYRQILGQKVEFLVSFYNNEISEKSEIFDDQFSVERPDGSNFTLKIRSTKLEDSAMYFCASSGSPDRPSGEKLFFGSGTQLSVL.